Only one count was recorded for the clone carrying this TCR beta chain. Its antigen is not known. This CDR3 is 15 amino acids long. CDR1 SGHVS and CDR2 FQNEAQ come from the germline V gene. Deletions cut 2 bases from V and 1 base from J, with 11 bases between. This record comes from a study of cytomegalovirus exposure and HLA in healthy donors. Study results and caveats: There were some public TCRs occurring in many donors, but most TCR sequences were rare.

Sequencing was performed with immunoSEQ multiplex PCR; in TCRdb, only in-frame clones are kept and a portion is missing. Of around 300,000 clones in the sample, 70% to 90% were seen once. The chain uses TRBV7-8 and TRBJ1-1; unclear D gene. This TCR was sampled from a young woman in good health and CMV-seronegative. Material: PBMCs. CDR3 residues: CASSLYGPENTEAFF. For the CDR3, the DNA is TGTGCCAGCAGCTTATATGGGCCCGAGAACACTGAAGCTTTCTTT.